This entry concerns a single T cell receptor (beta chain). This clone was detected only a few times. No antigen is known for it. Within one base of it there is no much larger clone, and no base qualities were kept. The data were obtained in a study of blood T cell repertoires in COVID-19 (dated by TCRdb to the early 2020s). For the wider study: Samples from collaborators originated in the United States, Italy and Spain and spanned both the acute and convalescent phases of COVID-19. The material from the prospective study consisted of cDNA or gDNA derived from T cells, B-cell-depleted T cells, or PBMCs. Deeply sampled blood TCRbeta repertoires from subjects exposed to, actively infected with, or recovered from COVID-19 were included in the dataset. The repertoires were made available in a free public database intended to serve as a resource for research on the immune response to SARS-CoV-2. The samples were drawn from the first 160 participants of the ongoing ImmuneRACE study and from 950 to 1,500 subjects provided by 6 global collaborators. Sample metadata almost always included a de-identified subject ID, COVID-19 status, age in years and sex. Where available, HLA class I and class II types were obtained from metadata supplied by the sample provider rather than from assay-based typing.

Trimming costs V 3 bases and J 3 bases, and their ends lie 9 bases apart. The germline V gene (reference sequence) sets CDR1 to SEHNR and CDR2 to FQNEAQ. The CDR3 goes from the cysteine to the phenylalanine over 13 residues. The read is trimmed to its CDR3 DNA, 39 bases read in frame from base 1. The investigation overall reported the following: Clinical and demographic metadata were provided uncurated, with the amount varying by source and participant.

TCRbeta CDR3 regions were amplified from genomic DNA by means of the immunoSEQ Assay, a bias-controlled multiplex PCR. In the source study's methods: Nucleated cell counts per sample were estimated from amplification of reference gene primers within the assay. To quantify the absolute abundance of each unique TCRbeta CDR3 rearrangement, sequence reads were collapsed and filtered. For each sample, productive Simpson clonality was calculated as the square root of Simpson's diversity index across productive rearrangements. TCRdb took this table from immuneACCESS and kept in-frame rearrangements with V and J called. Such tables lack part of the clones; where checked against another copy, unresolved V genes explain under half of the gap, and the rest is unexplained. The V and J calls and clone size were taken over from that table, and D and trimming were inferred from the DNA. Recorded for this sample are roughly 670,000 clones; around 90% of them occurred a single time. Of the sample, approximately 0.3% is held by the ten largest clones.

Collaborating institutions collected whole blood in K2EDTA tubes following their own protocols. Collaborator samples were shipped for TCRbeta analysis as frozen whole blood, isolated PBMCs, or DNA extracted from either sample type. Sequenced: peripheral blood. The sequence was collected from a woman between 18 and 29 years old with acute or convalescent COVID-19. The receptor chain draws on TRBV7-9 and TRBJ2-7; TRBD2 is a weak D gene call, 5 bases matching. The bases read TGTGCCAGCAGCTTCGAGGGAATCTACGAGCAGTACTTC. The translation is CASSFEGIYEQYF.